This T cell receptor beta chain derives from a study of cytomegalovirus exposure and HLA in healthy donors. Study-wide results and caveats: In an earlier analysis, most TCR beta V segments were productive about 87% or about 30% of the time. Sequencing depth roughly uniform across donors was assumed in presence/absence analyses.

PCR involved 60 Vbeta and 13 Jbeta primers. The authors' processing: As a later analysis found, there were 60 million to 90 million unique TCR beta chains, of which roughly 11 million were shared. Using immunoSEQ multiplex PCR, the repertoire was profiled, and TCRdb retains in-frame clones only, with some absent. The V and J calls and clone size come from that table; D and trimming were worked out from the DNA. The sample lists fewer than 75,000 clones, about four fifths occurring once. Concerning this clone itself: Its antigen is not known.

The CDR3 is made up of 16 amino acids. Trimming removed 4 bases from V and 6 bases from J; junction bases left unmatched: 9. In germline, CDR1 is MNHNS, CDR2 SASEGT. The sample comprised PBMCs. The rearrangement links TRBV6-1 to TRBJ1-5; 10 bases are shared with TRBD1. The clonotype comes from a woman aged 30 to 39 in good health and CMV-seronegative. CDR3 nucleotide sequence: TGTGCCAGCAGTGCAGCCGGGACAGGGGTCGGTCAGCCCCAGCATTTT. This sequence encodes CASSAAGTGVGQPQHF.